Detailed here is one T cell receptor (beta chain). The CDR3 spans 14 residues. V was cut by 1 base and J by 5 bases, with 8 bases left in between. Germline CDR1 is LGHNA and CDR2 is YSLEER. PCR amplification relied on 60 Vbeta primers (plus 13 Jbeta primers). Sequenced by immunoSEQ multiplex PCR; TCRdb stores in-frame clones only, minus some. Counted here are 130,000 to 150,000 clones, roughly 83% occurring once; the ten biggest clones make up around 4.3%. The sample comes from a study of cytomegalovirus exposure and HLA in healthy donors. Study as a whole: The approximately 120 million unique TCR beta sequences, from some 170 million T cells, were found by an earlier analysis.

The chain couples TRBV4-3 to TRBJ1-4; D is perhaps TRBD1 (6 bases). This clonotype originated in a man between 35 and 55 years old in good health and CMV-seropositive. Input material: PBMCs. CDR3 sequence: CASSQGQGNEKLFF. Written as DNA, the CDR3 is TGCGCCAGCAGCCAAGGTCAGGGGAATGAAAAACTGTTTTTT.